This T cell receptor beta chain comes out of a study of cytomegalovirus exposure and HLA in healthy donors. On the study more broadly: Membership in the Caucasian-associated ancestry cluster was found for 81% of nearly 400 genotyped donors.

With respect to this clone: No antigen is known for it.

Germline V gives CDR1 SEHNR, CDR2 FQNEAQ (reference sequence). The trim removed 0 bases at V and 8 bases at J, leaving 12 bases unmatched. CDR3 length equals 17 residues. Study-wide results and limits: It was likely that a cluster of highly shared sequence variants was a sequencing artifact.

60 Vbeta and 13 Jbeta primers were used in PCR. Generated by immunoSEQ multiplex PCR, the TCRdb table keeps only in-frame clones and is missing some. Among about 200,000 clones listed, 70% to 85% were seen once. This TCR derives from a man over 45 in good health and CMV-seronegative. V usage is TRBV7-9 and J usage is TRBJ2-1, with TRBD2 matching over 8 bases. Sample: PBMCs. Here the CDR3 DNA reads TGTGCCAGCAGCTTAGCGGCCCTAGCGGGCGGTAGGGATGAGCAGTTCTTC. Its translation is CASSLAALAGGRDEQFF.